This TCR beta chain appears in the sequencing data of a study of CD8+ T cells in alopecia areata. Notes on the study in general: Between patients, shared TCR sequences were less clear than in mice. This was possibly due in part to HLA diversity in the patient population.

Points on this clone: Its target is unknown.

Investigators sorted PBMCs to obtain both CD4+ and CD8+ T cells. Reverse transcription of extracted RNA yielded cDNA, which provided the sequencing template. Profiled with immunoSEQ multiplex PCR; TCRdb holds only in-frame clones, not every one. The sample lists roughly 140,000 clones, less than 65% occurring once. This material consisted of CD8+ T cells sorted from blood, taken at week 0. The sequence was obtained from a human donor with alopecia areata.

The CDR3 spells CASRRGGGLVTDTQYF. The CDR3 DNA follows: TGTGCCAGCAGAAGAGGGGGGGGGCTGGTCACAGATACGCAGTATTTT. V and J are TRBV27 and TRBJ2-3, with a weak D call TRBD2 (7 bases). Trimming took 6 bases from V and 2 from J, leaving 18 bases between them. The CDR3 runs 16 residues. Per germline, CDR1 MNHEY and CDR2 SMNVEV (reference sequence).